The 10 T cell receptor beta chains below come from one sample, sequenced in a study of blood T cell repertoires in COVID-19 (dated by TCRdb to about 2020). The protocol used for the library was the immunoSEQ multiplex PCR assay. Drawn from immuneACCESS, this table holds only the in-frame rearrangements with V and J called that TCRdb kept. Clones are partly lost; checked studies trace under half to an unresolved V gene and leave the rest unexplained. For this sample there are around 250,000 clones; 88% appear just once. The top ten clonotypes cover 0.7% of the sample. The sequencing input was peripheral blood. These receptor sequences come from a human donor in a cohort sampled during active COVID-19.

This rearrangement joins TRBV15 to TRBJ2-3; D may be TRBD1 (8 bases). This CDR3 region has 15 residues. The germline gives CDR1 LNHNV, CDR2 YYDKDF (reference sequence). V was trimmed by 9 bases and J by 5 bases, leaving 21 bases between them. The CDR3 spells CATALDRGGRDTQYF. CDR3 nucleotides: TGTGCCACTGCACTCGACAGGGGCGGGAGAGATACGCAGTATTTT.

In DNA form, the CDR3 reads TGTGCCAGCTCCCCTTTTGTAAATTTTGAAGCTTTCTTT. This gives the protein CASSPFVNFEAFF. The chain uses TRBV2 and TRBJ1-1; D gene ambiguous. This CDR3 spans 13 amino acids. Germline-derived CDR1 and CDR2 are SNHLY and FYNNEI. The V gene lost 8 bases and the J gene lost 7 bases, with 17 bases spanning the gap.

A single count supports this clone. The chain carries TRBV7-2 and TRBJ2-5; D might be TRBD2 (5 bases). The CDR3 spans 14 residues. Germline V gene sequence: CDR1 SGHTA, CDR2 FQGNSA. V was pared by 1 base and J by 2 bases, with 8 bases between. CDR3 coding DNA: TGTGCCAGCAGCTTAGGAGGGCGGCAAGAGACCCAGTACTTC. Translating it yields CASSLGGRQETQYF.

The V gene is TRBV7-2, the J gene TRBJ2-1; 10 nucleotides match TRBD2. Losses at the gene ends were 5 bases for V and 4 bases for J; bases not matched to a gene: 17. The CDR3 covers 19 residues. CDR1 is SGHTA and CDR2 is FQGNSA in the germline V gene. The CDR3 DNA reads TGTGCCAGCAGCCTACCCGGGCTAGCGGGAGTGAGGGATTACAATGAGCAGTTCTTC. This codes for CASSLPGLAGVRDYNEQFF.

The chain employs TRBV9 and TRBJ1-1, with a possible D match to TRBD1 (5 bases). This CDR3 is built from 16 residues. V lost 0 bases, J lost 1 base, and 13 bases lay in between. Germline-derived CDR1 and CDR2 are SGDLS and YYNGEE. This CDR3 is CASSVDWQGENTEAFF. The CDR3 nucleotides are TGTGCCAGCAGCGTAGATTGGCAAGGGGAGAACACTGAAGCTTTCTTT. Full variable domain (missing parts from reference TRBV9 and TRBJ1-1): DSGVTQTPKHLITATGQRVTLRCSPRSGDLSVYWYQQSLDQGLQFLIQYYNGEERAKGNILERFSAQQFPDLHSELNLSSLELGDSALYFCASSVDWQGENTEAFFGQGTRLTVV.

The CDR3 sequence: CASTLQGVGGYTF. CDR3 DNA sequence: TGTGCCAGCACCCTACAGGGGGTCGGTGGCTACACCTTC. The chain links TRBV7-2 to TRBJ1-2; 8 nucleotides match TRBD1. The V and J ends lost 7 bases and 7 bases, in that order; junction bases with no gene match: 8. The CDR3 has 13 residues. Germline CDR1 and CDR2: SGHTA and FQGNSA.

This sequence joins TRBV5-4 and TRBJ2-5, with 7 bases identical to TRBD2. CDR3 size: 15 residues. V shed 5 bases, J shed 1 base, and the junction held 8 bases outside the gene matches. CDR1 is SGHNT and CDR2 is YYREEE in the germline V gene (reference sequence). Here the CDR3 DNA reads TGTGCCAGCAGTTGGGGAGGGAGGGCCCAAGAGACCCAGTACTTC. It encodes CASSWGGRAQETQYF. Variable domain in full (rest from reference TRBV5-4 and TRBJ2-5): ETGVTQSPTHLIKTRGQQVTLRCSSQSGHNTVSWYQQALGQGPQFIFQYYREEENGRGNFPPRFSGLQFPNYSSELNVNALELDDSALYLCASSWGGRAQETQYFGPGTRLLVL.

The chain employs TRBV28 and TRBJ2-7, with D possibly matching TRBD1 (5 bases). The CDR3 covers 14 residues. Trimming shortened V by 3 bases and J by 2 bases, and 11 bases separated the two germline ends. Germline values: CDR1 MDHEN, CDR2 SYDVKM. In DNA form, the CDR3 reads TGTGCCAGCAGTTTGAGCCAGGGTCCCTACGAGCAGTACTTC. Its translation: CASSLSQGPYEQYF.

The chain links TRBV15 to TRBJ2-7; D is possibly TRBD1 (6 bases). CDR3 length: 14 amino acids. V was pared by 5 bases and J by 2 bases, with 13 bases between. Germline V lookup: CDR1 LNHNV, CDR2 YYDKDF (reference sequence). CDR3 nucleotides: TGTGCCACCAGCCCCCAGGGACAAACCTACGAGCAGTACTTC. Protein product: CATSPQGQTYEQYF.

V is TRBV5-1 and J is TRBJ1-6; 9 bases are shared with TRBD1. The germline CDR1 and CDR2 sequences are SGHRS and YFSETQ. Trimming at V came to 0 bases and at J to 2 bases, leaving 3 bases not matched to a gene. The CDR3 consists of 17 residues. In DNA form, the CDR3 reads TGCGCCAGCAGCTTGGTCACAGGGGGCCCCTATAATTCACCCCTCCACTTT. As protein: CASSLVTGGPYNSPLHF.